Below are 13 T cell receptor beta chains sequenced from a single sample in a study of stem cell transplantation in POMP-related autoinflammatory disease. This table comes from immunoSEQ multiplex PCR, and its TCRdb copy is limited to in-frame clones, with some not included. The sample includes approximately 6,900 clones, roughly 80% of them seen just once. Sequenced material: a CXCR5-defined cell subset from PBMCs. The receptors come from a human donor in good health.

This clone was seen a handful of times. The chain couples TRBV5-8 to TRBJ1-5, with TRBD1 matching 9 bases. Losses at the gene ends were 0 bases for V and 6 bases for J; bases not matched to a gene: 7. Germline CDR1 reads SGHTS; CDR2 reads YDEGEE. The CDR3 spans 16 residues. CDR3 region: CASSLGKTGGGQPQHF. The CDR3 bases are TGTGCCAGCAGCTTGGGTAAGACAGGGGGTGGTCAGCCCCAGCATTTT. Together with reference TRBV5-8 and TRBJ1-5, the CDR3 gives the full variable domain: EAGVTQSPTHLIKTRGQQATLRCSPISGHTSVYWYQQALGLGLQFLLWYDEGEERNRGNFPPRFSGRQFPNYSSELNVNALELEDSALYLCASSLGKTGGGQPQHFGDGTRLSIL.

This chain connects TRBV9 to TRBJ2-3, with 7 bases matching TRBD1. This CDR3 has 15 amino acids. V was clipped by 3 bases and J by 4 bases; unmatched bases: 8. Germline V gene lookup returns CDR1 SGDLS and CDR2 YYNGEE. Written as DNA, the CDR3 is TGTGCCAGCAGCGCCCGACAGGGAGAGGCAGATACGCAGTATTTT. It is translated as CASSARQGEADTQYF.

The rearrangement uses TRBV4-1 and TRBJ2-1, with 10 bases aligning to TRBD2. This CDR3 is built from 14 residues. The ends lost 3 bases at V and 7 bases at J; junction bases unmatched: 3. Germline-derived CDR1 and CDR2 are MGHRA and YSYEKL. The CDR3 DNA is TGCGCCAGCAGCCATAAGCGGGGGGGTAATGAGCAGTTCTTC. Translation: CASSHKRGGNEQFF.

This chain joins TRBV9 and TRBJ2-3, with a tentative D call TRBD2 (5 bases). CDR3 length equals 17 residues. The germline V and J ends were trimmed by 2 bases and 2 bases, with 18 bases remaining between them. CDR1 is SGDLS, CDR2 YYNGEE, per germline. This CDR3 reads CASSVGPRVDYTDTQYF. DNA of the CDR3: TGTGCCAGCAGCGTTGGTCCGCGGGTAGATTACACAGATACGCAGTATTTT.

This clone came up a few times. This chain connects TRBV30 to TRBJ2-2; D not certain. With 4 bases removed from V and 1 base from J, the gap between germline ends came to 19 bases. Germline CDR1 and CDR2: GTSNPN and SVGIG (reference sequence). The CDR3 spans 17 residues. The CDR3 loop reads CAWTATRTSENTGELFF. The CDR3 DNA sequence: TGTGCCTGGACTGCGACACGGACGTCCGAGAACACCGGGGAGCTGTTTTTT.

The V and J genes are TRBV5-4 and TRBJ2-1, with TRBD2 matching 7 bases. The germline V gene encodes CDR1 SGHNT and CDR2 YYREEE (reference sequence). The CDR3 is made up of 16 amino acids. J lost 4 bases, V lost 0 bases, and 7 bases had no gene match. This chain's CDR3 is CASSLGDPGGYNEQFF. CDR3 DNA sequence: TGTGCCAGCAGCTTGGGGGACCCGGGGGGTTACAATGAGCAGTTCTTC.

This clone was observed a single time. The chain links TRBV18 to TRBJ1-1; D perhaps matches TRBD1 (5 bases). CDR1 is KGHSH and CDR2 is LQKENI in the germline V gene. V lost 4 bases and J 5 bases, leaving 17 bases between the germline ends. CDR3 length: 15 residues. The CDR3 DNA is TGTGCCAGCTCACAAATGGGACCGGTGCAAACTGAAGCTTTCTTT. Its protein product is CASSQMGPVQTEAFF.

J is TRBJ2-2 and V is TRBV6-6, with 10 bases identical to TRBD1. Germline V gene sequence: CDR1 MNHNY, CDR2 SVGAGI (reference sequence). This CDR3 contains 15 residues. The J segment lost 5 bases and the V segment lost 2 bases, leaving 2 bases of the junction unmatched. The DNA of the CDR3 is TGTGCCAGCAGTTACCGGACAGGGGGGACCGGGGAGCTGTTTTTT. Its protein is CASSYRTGGTGELFF.

The chain recombines TRBV18 with TRBJ1-4; the D is unclear. Per germline, CDR1 KGHSH and CDR2 LQKENI. The CDR3 contains 15 residues. V was shortened by 3 bases and J by 5 bases, with 13 bases between the two germline ends. This CDR3 is CASSPPGMGNEKLFF. CDR3 sequence (DNA): TGTGCCAGCTCACCCCCGGGGATGGGGAATGAAAAACTGTTTTTT.

V usage is TRBV4-1 and J usage is TRBJ1-2; possibly TRBD1 for D (6 bases). Trimming cost V 1 base and J 2 bases, with 11 bases left between them. Germline values: CDR1 MGHRA, CDR2 YSYEKL. This CDR3 is built from 15 residues. The CDR3 loop reads CASSQVTRGNYGYTF. The CDR3 nucleotides are TGCGCCAGCAGCCAAGTAACCAGGGGCAACTATGGCTACACCTTC.

The chain uses TRBV27 and TRBJ2-5; 14 nucleotides align to TRBD2. Germline values: CDR1 MNHEY, CDR2 SMNVEV (reference sequence). The junction had 4 bases not matched to a gene; V was cut back by 7 bases and J by 3 bases. The CDR3 contains 15 residues. The CDR3 sequence is CASKRLAGGKETQYF. DNA of the CDR3: TGTGCCAGCAAGAGACTAGCGGGGGGGAAAGAGACCCAGTACTTC.

The chain joins TRBV7-8 to TRBJ2-7, with 7 bases identical to TRBD1. The V gene's germline CDR1 is SGHVS and CDR2 FQNEAQ. After removal of 4 bases from V and 0 bases from J, the junction contained 6 bases not matched to a gene. The length of the CDR3 is 15 residues. This chain's CDR3 is CASSYKTGSSYEQYF. In DNA form, the CDR3 reads TGTGCCAGCAGCTACAAGACAGGGAGCTCCTACGAGCAGTACTTC.

The CDR3 loop is CAWSVQGSSSGANVLTF. CDR3 sequence (DNA): TGTGCCTGGAGTGTCCAGGGGTCTAGCTCTGGGGCCAACGTCCTGACTTTC. This chain uses TRBV30 with TRBJ2-6; possible D gene TRBD1, 6 bases. Germline assignment: CDR1 GTSNPN and CDR2 SVGIG (reference sequence). CDR3 length equals 17 residues. V gave up 0 bases and J gave up 0 bases, with 12 bases separating them.